The sequence of this T cell receptor (beta chain) was determined in a study of molecular identifiers for immune sequencing clone quantification. The V end was cut by 5 bases, the J end by 1 base, with 18 bases between. The CDR3 spans 16 residues. Germline V gene data show CDR1 as SGHVS and CDR2 as FQNEAQ. Study findings and constraints: Underestimated sizes of highly expanded clones could result from identical TCR molecules that share a barcode.

This clonotype came up a few times. No antigen is known for it. Based on a CD8+CD4-CCR7+CD45RA+ profile, naive CD8 T cells were sorted. Bulk TCR libraries were made with methods that had been previously described and with listed TCR primers. A single record per CDR3 protein comes from TCRdb applying MiXCR to the PCR reads. The sample holds approximately 680,000 distinct CDR3 sequences, over 25% seen once. Sequencing was done on a sample of naive CD8+ T cells from blood, with Jurkat cell RNA spiked in. The subset was: FACS-sorted CD8+CD4-CCR7+CD45RA+ naive T cells. This chain uses TRBV7-8 with TRBJ2-7; D is ambiguous. This receptor was taken from a human donor in good health. Some libraries in this study had Jurkat cell RNA spiked in. The CDR3 nucleotides are TGTGCCAGCAGCCCAACTGTGAGATTTAAATCCTACGAGCAGTACTTC. Amino acids: CASSPTVRFKSYEQYF.